These 16 T cell receptor beta chains share one sample of origin, sequenced in a study of beta chain features in type 1 diabetes. All of the isolated RNA was reverse transcribed, so expressed TCRB transcripts were sequenced. TCRdb keeps only in-frame clones here, not all; method: immunoSEQ multiplex PCR. The sample holds some 99,000 clones, 30% to 40% seen once. Sequencing input: stem cell memory CD4+ T cells from blood. The receptors originated from a woman younger than 35 in good health.

This clone has more than one count but fewer than ten. The chain carries TRBV7-3 and TRBJ1-1; 7 positions match TRBD1. V gave up 5 bases and J gave up 4 bases; unmatched junction bases: 7. The CDR3 extends over 14 amino acids. Germline CDR1 SGHTA, CDR2 FQGTGA. The CDR3 nucleotides are TGTGCCAGCAGCGTACAGGGGAGGAGCACTGAAGCTTTCTTT. Translation gives CASSVQGRSTEAFF. The full variable domain, rest sourced from reference TRBV7-3 and TRBJ1-1, is GAGVSQTPSNKVTEKGKYVELRCDPISGHTALYWYRQSLGQGPEFLIYFQGTGAADDSGLPNDRFFAVRPEGSVSTLKIQRTERGDSAVYLCASSVQGRSTEAFFGQGTRLTVV.

The chain joins TRBV30 to TRBJ2-7, with 11 bases matching TRBD1. The CDR3 contains 12 residues. Germline CDR1 is GTSNPN and CDR2 is SVGIG (reference sequence). Germline trimming cut 7 bases from V and 3 bases from J; bases unmatched to any gene: 2. The CDR3 nucleotides are TGTGCCTCCGGGACAGGGGGCTACGAGCAGTACTTC. It encodes CASGTGGYEQYF.

The rearrangement joins TRBV9 to TRBJ2-4, with 7 bases lining up with TRBD1. The junction had 9 bases not matched to a gene; V was cut back by 0 bases and J by 3 bases. The CDR3 is made up of 17 amino acids. CDR1 and CDR2 from the germline V gene are SGDLS and YYNGEE. CDR3 sequence reads: CASSVGLQGRGKNIQYF. The CDR3 coding sequence is TGTGCCAGCAGCGTAGGACTACAGGGGAGAGGCAAAAACATTCAGTACTTC.

A few counts support this clone. This chain uses TRBV5-1 with TRBJ1-2, with a possible D match to TRBD1 (6 bases). The CDR3 totals 13 residues. Germline CDR1 is SGHRS and CDR2 is YFSETQ. Trimming took off 2 bases at V and 6 bases at J, with 11 bases between the two ends. CDR3 nucleotides: TGCGCCAGCAGCTTAACAGGGCGTGATGGCTACACCTTC. The encoded protein is CASSLTGRDGYTF.

This chain uses TRBV9 with TRBJ2-1, with D unresolved. Trimming took 0 bases from V and 2 from J, leaving 12 bases between them. Germline V gene data show CDR1 as SGDLS and CDR2 as YYNGEE. This CDR3 contains 16 residues. CDR3 coding DNA: TGTGCCAGCAGCGTAGCGCGTGGTTCCCCCTACAATGAGCAGTTCTTC. It codes for CASSVARGSPYNEQFF.

The chain employs TRBV4-1 and TRBJ2-6; 9 bases line up with TRBD1. Germline V gives CDR1 MGHRA, CDR2 YSYEKL. The CDR3 spans 18 residues. With V trimmed by 4 bases and J by 2 bases, 9 bases remained unmatched. The CDR3 reads CASSLTGTGSTGANVLTF. CDR3 coding DNA: TGCGCCAGCAGCCTCACCGGGACAGGGTCTACTGGGGCCAACGTCCTGACTTTC.

This clone was detected a few times. V gene TRBV5-5 combines with J gene TRBJ2-5, with TRBD1 matching over 10 bases. Germline CDR1 is SGHKS and CDR2 is YYEKEE (reference sequence). The CDR3 sequence is 15 residues long. V was pared by 3 bases and J by 3 bases, with 5 bases of the junction left unmatched. Written as DNA, the CDR3 is TGTGCCAGCAGCTGGGCCGGGACAGGGGAAGAGACCCAGTACTTC. Protein: CASSWAGTGEETQYF.

In this sample, this clone turned up once. V is TRBV9 and J is TRBJ2-5, with D perhaps TRBD2 (5 bases). Germline CDR1 SGDLS, CDR2 YYNGEE. This CDR3 comprises 13 residues. The V end lost 4 bases, the J end lost 11 bases, and 18 bases lay between the germline ends. The CDR3: CASSPRLGREQYF. The CDR3 bases are TGTGCCAGCAGCCCACGACTGGGGAGAGAGCAGTACTTC.

The chain uses TRBV28 and TRBJ1-2; 7 bases align to TRBD1. With V trimmed by 3 bases and J by 4 bases, 2 bases remained unmatched. Germline CDR1 and CDR2: MDHEN and SYDVKM. The CDR3 contains 13 residues. Written as DNA, the CDR3 is TGTGCCAGCAGTTTTCGGGACAGCTATGGCTACACCTTC. Protein product: CASSFRDSYGYTF.

This clone has a handful of counts. The chain employs TRBV18 and TRBJ1-4, with TRBD1 matching over 7 bases. Germline CDR1 and CDR2: KGHSH and LQKENI. V shed 3 bases, J shed 4 bases, and the junction held 5 bases outside the gene matches. The CDR3 has 15 amino acids. The DNA for the CDR3 is TGTGCCAGCTCACCCCGGGACAGACTTAATGAAAAACTGTTTTTT. It codes for CASSPRDRLNEKLFF.

This clone turned up a few times. V usage is TRBV12-5 and J usage is TRBJ1-1; 8 bases align to TRBD1. The CDR3 loop spans 15 amino acids. Germline CDR1 and CDR2: LGHNT and FRNRAP. The V and J ends lost 0 bases and 4 bases, in that order; junction bases with no gene match: 4. CDR3 in DNA: TGTGCTAGTGGTTTGGTACTCGGGACAGGCACTGAAGCTTTCTTT. This translates into CASGLVLGTGTEAFF.

The chain recombines TRBV27 with TRBJ2-7; 8 bases match TRBD1. J was trimmed by 1 base and V by 3 bases; bases with no gene match: 2. CDR3 length: 14 residues. Germline values: CDR1 MNHEY, CDR2 SMNVEV (reference sequence). CDR3 residues: CASSLDRASYEQYF. The CDR3 DNA reads TGTGCCAGCAGTTTGGACAGGGCTTCCTACGAGCAGTACTTC.

A remark on this clone: An end of the junction does not agree with germline; a read error may underlie this. This rearrangement joins TRBV30 to TRBJ2-7; 7 positions agree with TRBD1. CDR3 length equals 12 residues. From germline, CDR1 is GTSNPN and CDR2 SVGIG (reference sequence). The CDR3 DNA sequence: TGTGCCTGGAGACGACAGGGCTACAAGCAGTACTTC. This gives the protein CAWRRQGYKQYF.

The V gene is TRBV2, the J gene TRBJ1-5, with D unresolved. Between the trimmed V and J ends, which lost 6 bases and 0 bases, there was a span of 9 bases. CDR1 and CDR2 from the germline V gene are SNHLY and FYNNEI. This CDR3 is built from 14 residues. This CDR3 reads CASRALYSNQPQHF. CDR3 in DNA: TGTGCCAGCAGAGCTCTTTATAGCAATCAGCCCCAGCATTTT.

The DNA of the CDR3 is TGTGCCAGCTCACCAGGGTTGGGGCGCCAAGAGACCCAGTACTTC. Its protein is CASSPGLGRQETQYF. This rearrangement joins TRBV18 to TRBJ2-5, with a tentative D call TRBD1 (5 bases). With 2 bases removed from V and 1 base from J, the gap between germline ends came to 11 bases. The CDR3 loop spans 15 amino acids. Germline lookup yields CDR1 KGHSH and CDR2 LQKENI.

This sequence joins TRBV7-2 and TRBJ2-3; 12 positions match TRBD2. The junction had 5 bases not matched to a gene; V was cut back by 5 bases and J by 2 bases. The CDR3 is 16 amino acids. The germline V gene encodes CDR1 SGHTA and CDR2 FQGNSA. DNA for the CDR3: TGTGCCAGCAGCATACGACTAGCGGGGGCCACAGATACGCAGTATTTT. This codes for CASSIRLAGATDTQYF.